This paragraph reports one T cell receptor beta chain. Its antigen remains unknown. Cycle 7 day 1, cycle 4 day 1, and baseline were the timepoints at which blood was sampled. The sample is drawn from a study of OX40 agonist ivuxolimab in advanced cancers. Study overall: Patients were treated with intravenous ivuxolimab, dosed at 0.01 to 10 mg/kg and infused every 2 weeks. Among those enrolled, mean age was about 63 years (range 23 to 79) and 82.7% were male. Whole-study findings and limits: Doses of 0.1 to 3.0 mg/kg were accompanied by clonal expansion of CD4+ and CD8+ blood T cells by week 6.

Some clones are missing from TCRdb's copy, which holds only in-frame ones; the method was immunoSEQ multiplex PCR. Of about 80,000 clones in the sample, approximately 86% are singletons; the top ten hold about 2%. The CDR3 length is 14 residues. V lost 1 base to trimming and J lost 1 base; unmatched junction nucleotides: 1. Germline lookup yields CDR1 GTSNPN and CDR2 SVGIG (reference sequence). The specimen comprised CD4+ or CD8+ T cells sorted from blood, sampled in a trial of the OX40 agonist ivuxolimab. The sequence derives from an adult with an advanced solid tumor such as melanoma, head and neck, liver or kidney cancer. The rearrangement links TRBV30 to TRBJ1-5; 7 nucleotides agree with TRBD1. CDR3 sequence reads: CAWSGRGSNQPQHF. Written as DNA, the CDR3 is TGTGCCTGGAGTGGCAGGGGGAGCAATCAGCCCCAGCATTTT. Drawing the rest from reference TRBV30 and TRBJ1-5, the complete variable domain is SQTIHQWPATLVQPVGSPLSLECTVEGTSNPNLYWYRQAAGRGLQLLFYSVGIGQISSEVPQNLSASRPQDRQFILSSKKLLLSDSGFYLCAWSGRGSNQPQHFGDGTRLSIL.